This T cell receptor (beta chain) was sequenced for a study of control samples from healthy donors and cancer patients. Losses at the gene ends were 5 bases for V and 3 bases for J; bases not matched to a gene: 6. Germline assignment: CDR1 SGHVS and CDR2 FQNEAQ. CDR3 length: 15 amino acids. Assay used: immunoSEQ multiplex PCR; TCRdb lists only in-frame clones, some missing. The sample yields 90,000 or so clones, about 89% seen once. Only one count was recorded for this clone. The J gene is TRBJ2-5, the V gene TRBV7-8, with TRBD1 matching 10 bases. Sequenced: PBMCs. This clonotype was obtained from a woman aged 45-65 years with colorectal cancer. CDR3 bases: TGTGCCAGCAGCCTAGGGGGACAGGGGAAAGAGACCCAGTACTTC. Protein sequence: CASSLGGQGKETQYF.